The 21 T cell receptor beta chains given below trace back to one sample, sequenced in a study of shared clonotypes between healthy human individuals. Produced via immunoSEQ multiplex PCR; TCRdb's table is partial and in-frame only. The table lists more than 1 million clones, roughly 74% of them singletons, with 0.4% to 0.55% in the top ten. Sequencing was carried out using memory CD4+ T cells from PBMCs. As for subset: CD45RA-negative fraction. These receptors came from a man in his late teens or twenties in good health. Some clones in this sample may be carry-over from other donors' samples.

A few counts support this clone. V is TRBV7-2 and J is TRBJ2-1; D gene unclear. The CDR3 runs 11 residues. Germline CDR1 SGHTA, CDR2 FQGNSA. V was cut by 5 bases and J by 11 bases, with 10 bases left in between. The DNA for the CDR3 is TGTGCCAGCAGCCCATATGGGAAGCAGTTCTTC. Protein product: CASSPYGKQFF. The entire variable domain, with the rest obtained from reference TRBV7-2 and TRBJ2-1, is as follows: GAGVSQSPSNKVTEKGKDVELRCDPISGHTALYWYRQSLGQGLEFLIYFQGNSAPDKSGLPSDRFSAERTGGSVSTLTIQRTQQEDSAVYLCASSPYGKQFFGPGTRLTVL.

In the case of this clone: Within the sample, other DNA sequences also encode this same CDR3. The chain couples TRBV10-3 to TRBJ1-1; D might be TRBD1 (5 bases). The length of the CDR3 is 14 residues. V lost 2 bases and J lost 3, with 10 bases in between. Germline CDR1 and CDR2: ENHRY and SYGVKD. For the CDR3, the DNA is TGTGCCATCAGTGAGCGGGGACGGGACACTGAAGCTTTCTTT. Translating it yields CAISERGRDTEAFF.

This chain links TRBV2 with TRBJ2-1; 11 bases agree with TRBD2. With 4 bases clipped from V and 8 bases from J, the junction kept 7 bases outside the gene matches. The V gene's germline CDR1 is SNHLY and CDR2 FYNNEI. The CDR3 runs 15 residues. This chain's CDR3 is CASSVLVSGRDEQFF. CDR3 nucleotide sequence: TGTGCCAGCAGTGTCTTAGTTAGCGGGAGGGATGAGCAGTTCTTC.

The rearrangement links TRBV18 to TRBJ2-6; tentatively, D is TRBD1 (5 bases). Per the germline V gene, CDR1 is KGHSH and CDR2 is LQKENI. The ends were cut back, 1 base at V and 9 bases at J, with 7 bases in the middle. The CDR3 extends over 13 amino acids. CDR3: CASSPRQLNVLTF. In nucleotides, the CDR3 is TGTGCCAGCTCACCACGACAGCTCAACGTCCTGACTTTC.

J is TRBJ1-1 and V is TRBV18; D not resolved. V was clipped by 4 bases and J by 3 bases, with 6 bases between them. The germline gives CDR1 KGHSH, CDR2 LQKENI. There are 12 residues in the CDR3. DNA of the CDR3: TGTGCCAGCTCACTAGAAGACACTGAAGCTTTCTTT. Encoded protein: CASSLEDTEAFF.

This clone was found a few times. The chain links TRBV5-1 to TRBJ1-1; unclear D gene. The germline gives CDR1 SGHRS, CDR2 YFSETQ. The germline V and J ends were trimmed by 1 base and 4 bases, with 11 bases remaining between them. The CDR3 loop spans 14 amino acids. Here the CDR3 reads CASSLTERGTEAFF. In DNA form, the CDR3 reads TGCGCCAGCAGCTTGACAGAGAGAGGCACTGAAGCTTTCTTT.

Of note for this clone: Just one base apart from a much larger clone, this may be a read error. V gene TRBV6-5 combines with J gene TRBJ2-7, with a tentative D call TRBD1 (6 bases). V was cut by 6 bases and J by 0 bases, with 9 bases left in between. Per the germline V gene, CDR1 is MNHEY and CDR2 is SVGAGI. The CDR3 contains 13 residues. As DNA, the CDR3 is TGTGCCAGCAGCGGGGACAACTCCTACGAGCAGTACTTC. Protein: CASSGDNSYEQYF.

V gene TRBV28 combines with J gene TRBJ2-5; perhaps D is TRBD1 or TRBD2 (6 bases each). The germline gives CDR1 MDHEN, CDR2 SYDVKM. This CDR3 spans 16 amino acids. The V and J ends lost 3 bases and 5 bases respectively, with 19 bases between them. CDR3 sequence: CASSFTPGAGLETQYF. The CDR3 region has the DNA TGTGCCAGCAGTTTCACCCCGGGGGCGGGGTTGGAGACCCAGTACTTC. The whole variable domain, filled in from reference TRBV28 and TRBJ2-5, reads DVKVTQSSRYLVKRTGEKVFLECVQDMDHENMFWYRQDPGLGLRLIYFSYDVKMKEKGDIPEGYSVSREKKERFSLILESASTNQTSMYLCASSFTPGAGLETQYFGPGTRLLVL.

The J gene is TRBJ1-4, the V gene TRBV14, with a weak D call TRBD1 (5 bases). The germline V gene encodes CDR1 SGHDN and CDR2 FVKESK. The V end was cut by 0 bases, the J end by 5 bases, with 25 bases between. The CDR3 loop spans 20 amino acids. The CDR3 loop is CASSQDRISGLIGLNEKLFF. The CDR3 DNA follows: TGTGCCAGCAGCCAAGATAGAATTTCAGGGTTGATCGGCCTAAATGAAAAACTGTTTTTT.

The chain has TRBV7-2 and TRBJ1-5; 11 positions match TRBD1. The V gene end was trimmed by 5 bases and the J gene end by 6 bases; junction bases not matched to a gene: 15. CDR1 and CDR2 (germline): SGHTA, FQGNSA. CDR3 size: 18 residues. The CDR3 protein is CASSLKGGPGQGGQPQHF. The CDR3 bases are TGTGCCAGCAGCCTTAAGGGAGGACCGGGACAGGGGGGTCAGCCCCAGCATTTT.

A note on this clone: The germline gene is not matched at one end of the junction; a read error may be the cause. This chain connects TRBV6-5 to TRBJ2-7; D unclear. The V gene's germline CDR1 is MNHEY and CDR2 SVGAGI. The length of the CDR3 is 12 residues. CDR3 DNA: TGTGCCAGCACCCTAGGGTCCTTCGAGCAGTACTTC. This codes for CASTLGSFEQYF.

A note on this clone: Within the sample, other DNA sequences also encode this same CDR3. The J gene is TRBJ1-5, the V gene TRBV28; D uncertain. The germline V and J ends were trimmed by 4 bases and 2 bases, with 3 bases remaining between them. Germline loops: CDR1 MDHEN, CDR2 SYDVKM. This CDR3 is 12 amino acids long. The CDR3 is CASSSRNQPQHF. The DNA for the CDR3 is TGTGCCAGCAGTTCCCGCAATCAGCCCCAGCATTTT.

The CDR3 here is CASSSQNVGNTIYF. The CDR3 nucleotides are TGTGCCAGCAGCTCTCAGAATGTGGGAAACACCATATATTTT. The V gene is TRBV9, the J gene TRBJ1-3; D ambiguous. CDR1 is SGDLS and CDR2 is YYNGEE in the germline V gene. V was trimmed by 4 bases and J by 4 bases, leaving 12 bases between them. The CDR3 length is 14 residues.

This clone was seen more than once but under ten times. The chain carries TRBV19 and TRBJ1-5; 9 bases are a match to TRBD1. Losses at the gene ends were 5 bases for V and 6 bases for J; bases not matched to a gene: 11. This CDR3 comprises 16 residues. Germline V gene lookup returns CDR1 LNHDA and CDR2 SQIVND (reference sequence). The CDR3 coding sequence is TGTGCCAGTAGTCCGCAGACAGGGGGATTCGGTCAGCCCCAGCATTTT. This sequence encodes CASSPQTGGFGQPQHF.

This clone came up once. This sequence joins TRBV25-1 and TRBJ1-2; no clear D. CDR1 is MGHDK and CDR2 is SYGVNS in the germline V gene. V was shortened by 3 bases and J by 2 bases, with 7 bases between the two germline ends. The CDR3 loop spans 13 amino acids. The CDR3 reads CASSDQTNYGYTF. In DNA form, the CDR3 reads TGTGCCAGCAGTGATCAGACCAACTATGGCTACACCTTC.

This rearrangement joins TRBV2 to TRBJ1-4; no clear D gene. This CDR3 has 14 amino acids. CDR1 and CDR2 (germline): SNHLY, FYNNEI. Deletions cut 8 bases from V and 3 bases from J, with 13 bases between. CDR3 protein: CASSPAGANEKLFF. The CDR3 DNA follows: TGTGCCAGCTCCCCGGCGGGTGCTAATGAAAAACTGTTTTTT.

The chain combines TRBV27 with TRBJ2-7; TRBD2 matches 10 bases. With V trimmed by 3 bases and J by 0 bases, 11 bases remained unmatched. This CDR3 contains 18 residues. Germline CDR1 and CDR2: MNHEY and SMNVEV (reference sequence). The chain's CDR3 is CASSLGRGLAKSSYEQYF. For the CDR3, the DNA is TGTGCCAGCAGTTTGGGAAGGGGACTAGCGAAAAGCTCCTACGAGCAGTACTTC.

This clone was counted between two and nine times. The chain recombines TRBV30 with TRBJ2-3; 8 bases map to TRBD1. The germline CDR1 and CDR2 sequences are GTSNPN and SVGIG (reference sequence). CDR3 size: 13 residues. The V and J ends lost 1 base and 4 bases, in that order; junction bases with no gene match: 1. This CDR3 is CAWSAGGADTQYF. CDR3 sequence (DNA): TGTGCCTGGAGTGCAGGGGGCGCAGATACGCAGTATTTT.

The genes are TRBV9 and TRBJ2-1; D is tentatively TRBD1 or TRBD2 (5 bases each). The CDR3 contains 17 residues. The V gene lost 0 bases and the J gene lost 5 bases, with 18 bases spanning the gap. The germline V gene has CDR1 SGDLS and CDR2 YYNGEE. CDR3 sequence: CASSVVYTWDQDNEQFF. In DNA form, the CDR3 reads TGTGCCAGCAGCGTAGTATACACTTGGGACCAAGACAATGAGCAGTTCTTC.

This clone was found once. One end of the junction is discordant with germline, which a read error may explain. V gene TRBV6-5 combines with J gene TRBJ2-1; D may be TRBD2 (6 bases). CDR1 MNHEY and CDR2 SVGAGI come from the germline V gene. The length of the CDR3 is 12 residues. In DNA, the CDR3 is TGTGCCAGCAGAGAGGCCCGGGGACTCACGGTCTTC. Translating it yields CASREARGLTVF.

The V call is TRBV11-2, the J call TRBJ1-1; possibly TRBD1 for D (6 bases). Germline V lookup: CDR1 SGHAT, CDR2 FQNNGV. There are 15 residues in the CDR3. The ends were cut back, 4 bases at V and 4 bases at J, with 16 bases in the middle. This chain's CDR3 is CASSSYTGMGTEAFF. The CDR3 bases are TGTGCCAGCAGCTCCTACACAGGGATGGGCACTGAAGCTTTCTTT.